The 27 T cell receptor beta chains below come from one sample, sequenced in a study of blood T cell repertoires in COVID-19. Clones were sequenced by immunoSEQ multiplex PCR, and TCRdb holds only the in-frame ones, with some missing. Of more than 45,000 clones in the sample, about nine tenths were seen once. The sample consisted of peripheral blood. All receptors come from a human donor in a cohort sampled during active COVID-19.

V and J are TRBV9 and TRBJ2-5, with D tentatively TRBD1 (6 bases). Germline V lookup: CDR1 SGDLS, CDR2 YYNGEE. Trimming pared 3 bases from V and 1 base from J, leaving 10 bases between. The CDR3 spans 14 residues. Here the CDR3 reads CASSGRDTQETQYF. Written as DNA, the CDR3 is TGTGCCAGCAGCGGCCGGGACACCCAAGAGACCCAGTACTTC. The full variable domain, with the rest looked up from reference TRBV9 and TRBJ2-5, is DSGVTQTPKHLITATGQRVTLRCSPRSGDLSVYWYQQSLDQGLQFLIQYYNGEERAKGNILERFSAQQFPDLHSELNLSSLELGDSALYFCASSGRDTQETQYFGPGTRLLVL.

The rearrangement uses TRBV5-1 and TRBJ2-1, with D possibly TRBD1 on 6 matching bases. The CDR3 length is 16 residues. Germline V CDR1 and CDR2: SGHRS, YFSETQ. Trimming left V 1 base short and J 8 bases short, with 19 bases between. The CDR3 loop reads CASSLITGRVVDEQFF. Written as DNA, the CDR3 is TGCGCCAGCAGCTTGATAACAGGGCGAGTTGTCGATGAGCAGTTCTTC.

J is TRBJ2-7 and V is TRBV4-1; TRBD2 matches 7 bases. The V and J ends lost 4 bases and 4 bases, in that order; junction bases with no gene match: 7. Per the germline V gene, CDR1 is MGHRA and CDR2 is YSYEKL. This CDR3 comprises 14 residues. CDR3 protein: CASSRQFSGYEQYF. CDR3 nucleotides: TGCGCCAGCAGCCGACAGTTTAGCGGGTACGAGCAGTACTTC.

The sample holds one count of this clone. This chain uses TRBV5-1 with TRBJ2-7, with 7 bases matching TRBD1. The germline V gene has CDR1 SGHRS and CDR2 YFSETQ. CDR3 size: 15 residues. V shed 4 bases, J shed 2 bases, and the junction held 9 bases outside the gene matches. DNA for the CDR3: TGCGCCAGCAGCGATCGACAGGGCGGGCCCTACGAGCAGTACTTC. As protein: CASSDRQGGPYEQYF.

The chain links TRBV5-1 to TRBJ2-3, with 8 positions matching TRBD2. Germline CDR1 reads SGHRS; CDR2 reads YFSETQ. The CDR3 runs 16 residues. J was trimmed by 0 bases and V by 4 bases; bases with no gene match: 7. In nucleotides, the CDR3 is TGCGCCAGCAGCCCGCGGGAGGCCTCTAGCACAGATACGCAGTATTTT. Translated: CASSPREASSTDTQYF.

The J gene is TRBJ1-3, the V gene TRBV11-2; 12 bases are shared with TRBD1. The CDR3 runs 18 residues. In germline, CDR1 is SGHAT, CDR2 FQNNGV. The J segment lost 6 bases and the V segment lost 2 bases, leaving 11 bases of the junction unmatched. DNA for the CDR3: TGTGCCAGCAGCTTAATGGGACAGGGGGCGCAGGGCCCAAACACCATATATTTT. Translating it yields CASSLMGQGAQGPNTIYF.

V is TRBV12-3 or TRBV12-4 and J is TRBJ1-1; D not resolved. The V end lost 7 bases, the J end lost 4 bases, and 13 bases lay between the germline ends. CDR3 length: 13 amino acids. CDR3 in amino acids: CASTAARVTEAFF. CDR3 sequence (DNA): TGTGCCAGCACCGCCGCCCGGGTCACTGAAGCTTTCTTT.

J is TRBJ2-7 and V is TRBV5-6, with a tentative D call TRBD1 (5 bases). This CDR3 region has 16 residues. The ends were cut back, 3 bases at V and 4 bases at J, with 20 bases in the middle. CDR1 SGHDT and CDR2 YYEEEE come from the germline V gene. CDR3: CASSSVRPGIFYEQYF. Written as DNA, the CDR3 is TGTGCCAGCAGCTCCGTGAGGCCAGGGATTTTTTACGAGCAGTACTTC.

This chain links TRBV6-6 with TRBJ2-1; 10 nucleotides line up with TRBD2. J gave up 7 bases and V 2 bases, and 5 bases lay outside the gene matches. This CDR3 spans 15 amino acids. Germline V lookup: CDR1 MNHNY, CDR2 SVGAGI (reference sequence). The CDR3, as DNA: TGTGCCAGCAGTTACGGACGGACTAGCGGTAATGAGCAGTTCTTC. Protein sequence: CASSYGRTSGNEQFF.

The chain has TRBV30 and TRBJ2-7, with D perhaps matching TRBD2 (6 bases). CDR3 size: 13 residues. V lost 3 bases and J 0 bases, leaving 9 bases between the germline ends. Germline V gene sequence: CDR1 GTSNPN, CDR2 SVGIG (reference sequence). CDR3 amino acids: CAWRGGSSYEQYF. CDR3 in DNA: TGTGCCTGGAGGGGGGGTAGCTCCTACGAGCAGTACTTC. Full variable domain (remainder filled in from reference TRBV30 and TRBJ2-7): SQTIHQWPATLVQPVGSPLSLECTVEGTSNPNLYWYRQAAGRGLQLLFYSVGIGQISSEVPQNLSASRPQDRQFILSSKKLLLSDSGFYLCAWRGGSSYEQYFGPGTRLTVT.

The chain combines TRBV30 with TRBJ1-3; D possibly corresponds to TRBD1 (5 bases). The CDR3 is made up of 17 amino acids. Per the germline V gene, CDR1 is GTSNPN and CDR2 is SVGIG (reference sequence). Trimming took off 2 bases at V and 0 bases at J, with 17 bases between the two ends. The CDR3 sequence: CAWSSGDPGYSGNTIYF. CDR3 in DNA: TGTGCCTGGAGTAGCGGGGACCCGGGGTACTCTGGAAACACCATATATTTT. Using reference TRBV30 and TRBJ1-3 for the parts outside the CDR3, the full variable domain is SQTIHQWPATLVQPVGSPLSLECTVEGTSNPNLYWYRQAAGRGLQLLFYSVGIGQISSEVPQNLSASRPQDRQFILSSKKLLLSDSGFYLCAWSSGDPGYSGNTIYFGEGSWLTVV.

This chain links TRBV7-8 with TRBJ2-7, with a possible D match to TRBD2 (6 bases). This CDR3 has 14 amino acids. From germline, CDR1 is SGHVS and CDR2 FQNEAQ. V was shortened by 5 bases and J by 3 bases, with 14 bases between the two germline ends. The CDR3 loop reads CASSDPGLNYEQYF. The CDR3 coding sequence is TGTGCCAGCAGCGATCCGGGACTCAACTACGAGCAGTACTTC.

The V and J genes are TRBV27 and TRBJ2-7; 8 bases line up with TRBD2. The CDR3 covers 14 residues. The germline CDR1 and CDR2 sequences are MNHEY and SMNVEV (reference sequence). V gave up 6 bases and J gave up 7 bases; unmatched junction bases: 11. The CDR3, as DNA: TGTGCCAGCAGAGGCTTCCGGGAGGGACTGGAGCAGTACTTC. It yields the protein CASRGFREGLEQYF.

The J gene is TRBJ1-6, the V gene TRBV11-2; TRBD1 is a possible D gene (6 bases). Trimming removed 3 bases from V and 6 bases from J, with 12 bases in between. Germline V gives CDR1 SGHAT, CDR2 FQNNGV. The CDR3 covers 15 residues. The CDR3, as DNA: TGTGCCAGCAGCTTTAGGACAGAGTCTAATTCACCCCTCCACTTT. Amino acids: CASSFRTESNSPLHF.

The chain uses TRBV6-1 and TRBJ1-1; D is undetermined. The CDR3 runs 14 residues. Trimming removed 2 bases at V and 0 bases at J, with 7 bases between. The germline V gene has CDR1 MNHNS and CDR2 SASEGT. DNA for the CDR3: TGTGCCAGCAGTGAAAGTACTCTGAACACTGAAGCTTTCTTT. Translating gives CASSESTLNTEAFF.

In DNA, the CDR3 is TGCAGTGCTAGTACTGATAGGGGGTTTAGGAATGAAGCTTTCTTT. Encoded protein: CSASTDRGFRNEAFF. This chain joins TRBV20-1 and TRBJ1-1, with D maybe TRBD1 (6 bases). This CDR3 spans 15 amino acids. Germline-derived CDR1 and CDR2 are DFQATT and SNEGSKA (reference sequence). V was pared by 3 bases and J by 7 bases, with 21 bases between.

The chain links TRBV5-1 to TRBJ2-1, with TRBD2 matching 8 bases. V shed 4 bases, J shed 3 bases, and the junction held 6 bases outside the gene matches. CDR3 length: 15 amino acids. CDR1 is SGHRS and CDR2 is YFSETQ in the germline V gene. For the CDR3, the DNA is TGCGCCAGCAGCGTAGGAAGCGGGAGCTACAATGAGCAGTTCTTC. It specifies CASSVGSGSYNEQFF.

This clone was counted a single time. The V and J genes are TRBV7-2 and TRBJ2-1, with 11 bases that match TRBD2. Germline values: CDR1 SGHTA, CDR2 FQGNSA. The J segment lost 8 bases and the V segment lost 0 bases, leaving 9 bases of the junction unmatched. The CDR3 has 17 residues. CDR3 residues: CASSLAGIAGGFHEQFF. As DNA, the CDR3 is TGTGCCAGCAGCTTAGCGGGGATAGCGGGAGGGTTCCATGAGCAGTTCTTC.

The gene calls are TRBV9 and TRBJ2-7, with D unclear. The germline gives CDR1 SGDLS, CDR2 YYNGEE. CDR3 length equals 14 residues. Trimming took off 0 bases at V and 1 base at J, with 8 bases between the two ends. CDR3 residues: CASSVGAESYEQYF. In DNA form, the CDR3 reads TGTGCCAGCAGCGTAGGGGCAGAATCCTACGAGCAGTACTTC.

This chain uses TRBV25-1 with TRBJ2-1; 8 bases agree with TRBD2. In germline, CDR1 is MGHDK, CDR2 SYGVNS. This CDR3 has 12 amino acids. V dropped 10 bases and J dropped 5; count of bases not matched to a gene: 4. The CDR3 DNA sequence: TGTGCCATCCGGGAGGGCCACAATGAGCAGTTCTTC. Translation gives CAIREGHNEQFF.

This chain connects TRBV5-1 to TRBJ1-4; a possible D gene is TRBD1 (6 bases). Germline-derived CDR1 and CDR2 are SGHRS and YFSETQ. This CDR3 has 16 residues. V dropped 7 bases and J dropped 6 bases, with 22 bases sitting between them. The CDR3 DNA reads as TGCGCCAGCGCCCAGGGGTCTCAAAAAGAAGATGAAAAACTGTTTTTT. Translating gives CASAQGSQKEDEKLFF. The whole variable domain, remainder taken from reference TRBV5-1 and TRBJ1-4, is KAGVTQTPRYLIKTRGQQVTLSCSPISGHRSVSWYQQTPGQGLQFLFEYFSETQRNKGNFPGRFSGRQFSNSRSEMNVSTLELGDSALYLCASAQGSQKEDEKLFFGSGTQLSVL.

CDR3: CAISGDTDTQYF. CDR3 DNA sequence: TGTGCCATCAGTGGAGACACAGATACGCAGTATTTT. The chain couples TRBV10-3 to TRBJ2-3, with D hard to call. The CDR3 covers 12 residues. Germline assignment: CDR1 ENHRY and CDR2 SYGVKD. With 4 bases removed from V and 2 bases from J, the gap between germline ends came to 4 bases.

This rearrangement joins TRBV5-1 to TRBJ2-7, with D possibly TRBD2 on 6 matching bases. V lost 4 bases to trimming and J lost 7 bases, with 15 bases between them. The CDR3 is 13 residues long. Germline V gene data show CDR1 as SGHRS and CDR2 as YFSETQ. The chain's CDR3 is CASSVRDSGEQYF. The CDR3, as DNA: TGCGCCAGCAGCGTCCGGGACTCGGGGGAGCAGTACTTC.

Comment on this clone: Mismatch with germline at one junction end may stem from a read error. The V and J genes are TRBV10-1 and TRBJ2-1, with a tentative D call TRBD2 (5 bases). Germline V gene lookup returns CDR1 WNHNN and CDR2 SYGVQD (reference sequence). This CDR3 has 15 residues. The CDR3 nucleotides are TGCGCCAGCAGTGAGATGGGAGATTCCTGCAATGAGCAGTTCTTC. Encoded protein: CASSEMGDSCNEQFF.

The chain carries TRBV5-6 and TRBJ1-6; weak D call: TRBD1 (6 bases). Per germline, CDR1 SGHDT and CDR2 YYEEEE. V lost 4 bases and J lost 9, with 23 bases in between. This CDR3 is built from 17 residues. In nucleotides, the CDR3 is TGTGCCAGCAGCACCCGACAGGAAGGGCCTGGTGGTTCACCCCTCCACTTT. Translation gives CASSTRQEGPGGSPLHF.

In DNA form, the CDR3 reads TGTGCCAGCAGCCCCCTTTCGACAGTCTACGAGCAGTACTTC. Amino acid sequence: CASSPLSTVYEQYF. The chain links TRBV7-2 to TRBJ2-7; maybe TRBD1 (5 bases). CDR3 length: 14 amino acids. The V gene lost 5 bases and the J gene lost 3 bases, with 14 bases spanning the gap. Per the germline V gene, CDR1 is SGHTA and CDR2 is FQGNSA.

The chain recombines TRBV5-4 with TRBJ2-7; 8 positions agree with TRBD2. Germline lookup yields CDR1 SGHNT and CDR2 YYREEE (reference sequence). J lost 2 bases, V lost 0 bases, and 4 bases had no gene match. The CDR3 extends over 15 amino acids. CDR3 nucleotide sequence: TGTGCCAGCAGCTTGGGAAGCGGGGGTCCCTACGAGCAGTACTTC. Translating gives CASSLGSGGPYEQYF.